Detailed here is one T cell receptor beta chain. Its antigen is still unknown. No base qualities exist here, and no much larger clone lies one base off it. At the junction V is shortened by 3 bases and J by 7 bases, with 14 bases in between. The CDR3 sequence holds 14 residues, the cysteine and phenylalanine included. Only the CDR3 portion is preserved as DNA: 42 bases, with reading frame beginning at the first base. The germline V gene specifies SGHRS as CDR1 and YFSETQ as CDR2. Donors were healthy HIV-negative adults with no recently reported acute infections or vaccinations. Every donor was a Caucasian adult residing in Nashville, Tennessee, USA. CD4+ T cells were enriched by magnetic negative selection, after which naive cells were positively selected on CD45RA and the negative fraction was taken as the memory subset. Blood was collected by leukapheresis, and PBMCs were isolated by Ficoll-Histopaque density gradient centrifugation and then cryopreserved in liquid nitrogen vapor phase. Analytical flow cytometry was used to check the purity and quantity of every magnetically sorted T cell population. Each sorted fraction had its genomic DNA isolated and then quantified by UV absorbance on a Nanodrop 2000c.

The data are from a study of shared clonotypes between healthy human individuals (dated by TCRdb to the early 2020s). Describing the broader study: The cohort comprised two women and a few men aged 18 to 49 years. For each donor, CD4 naive and CD4 memory were each run on three plates, CD8 naive on two plates, and CD8 memory on one plate. The study deeply sequenced blood TCR repertoires of about 5 healthy adults to estimate repertoire size and the extent of clonotype sharing between individuals. Libraries were prepared and TCR repertoires were sequenced by different laboratories using diverse techniques, in order to increase sequencing depth and limit assay-specific biases. Per donor, leukapheresis produced somewhere between about 0.8 and 9.5 billion PBMCs.

Results and caveats for the whole study, not just this receptor: Compared with non-shared clonotypes, the clonotypes found in all four sorted-subset donors had higher generation probabilities. Sampling was restricted to blood, and TCR repertoires in tissues likely differ from the TCR repertoires found in blood. Naive subsets generally had larger estimated clonotype richness than memory subsets. When several donors were compared, the shared fraction of clonotypes was about 5% for naive CD4, less than 4% for naive CD8, more than 2% for memory CD4, and under 0.5% for memory CD8. Based on pairwise subsampling, the degree of clonotype sharing among donors was expected to be affected by sequencing depth. Even with the large sequencing depth, rarefaction of the sorted-subset datasets indicated that sequencing was incomplete. The small number of donors limited the genetic and exposure-history diversity represented.

Using the deep immunoSEQ assay, multiplex PCR amplified TCR CDR3 regions from genomic DNA. For each cell subset, the extracted genomic DNA was distributed evenly across all wells of several immunoSEQ 96-well plates, and each plate served as one replicate. For sorted subsets, each replicate PCR was loaded with 200 ng genomic DNA, equivalent to 25,000 to 35,000 T cell genomes. Purified libraries were measured with a Qubit 3.0 fluorometer, size-checked on a Bioanalyzer 2100, and measured again with the KAPA Library Quantification kit. Every immunoSEQ 96-well plate was sequenced on a separate single-read 150-cycle Illumina NextSeq 550 flow cell. Processing in the source paper ran as follows. Because the immunoSEQ output held only junctional sequences and lacked quality scores, the filtering could not match the filtering applied to full-length reads. Sequences were annotated with PyIR, a Python wrapper for IgBLAST v1.9, using IMGT germline references to assign V/J genes and CDR3. Reads with weak V/J assignments (E-value above 1e-6), missing CDR3, stop codons, out-of-frame junctions, or ambiguous translated residues were removed. V3J clonotypes were defined by identical inferred V gene, J gene, and CDR3 amino acid sequence. Percentage overlap between repertoires was calculated by dividing the number of shared unique clonotypes by the size of the smaller repertoire. RTK rarefaction, the Chao1 estimator, and Recon v2.1 estimates of unobserved clonotypes were used to assess repertoire richness. Generation probabilities were computed with OLGA for all TCRbeta clonotypes obtained by the gDNA method from a few donors. TCRdb mirrors the immuneACCESS table, restricted to in-frame sequences. Some clones are absent from its copies; in checked studies, under half trace to an unresolved V gene, and the reason for the others is unknown. The D gene and trimming were derived from the DNA, and the V and J assignments and clone size from that table. This sample lists some 2,500,000 clones; about 90% were detected once. The leading ten clones occupy 0.3% to 0.4% of the sample.

The specimen was naive CD4+ T cells from PBMCs. This sample's cell subset or site label indicates: CD45RA+ positively selected. The receptor was isolated from a man aged 18-30 years in good health. Some clones in this sample may be carry-over from other donors' samples. The sequence joins TRBV5-1 to TRBJ2-4, with the D call tentatively TRBD1 or TRBD2, each fitting 5 bases. In nucleotides, the sequence is TGCGCCAGCAGCTCCGGGACGTTAGGGAACATTCAGTACTTC. This codes for CASSSGTLGNIQYF.